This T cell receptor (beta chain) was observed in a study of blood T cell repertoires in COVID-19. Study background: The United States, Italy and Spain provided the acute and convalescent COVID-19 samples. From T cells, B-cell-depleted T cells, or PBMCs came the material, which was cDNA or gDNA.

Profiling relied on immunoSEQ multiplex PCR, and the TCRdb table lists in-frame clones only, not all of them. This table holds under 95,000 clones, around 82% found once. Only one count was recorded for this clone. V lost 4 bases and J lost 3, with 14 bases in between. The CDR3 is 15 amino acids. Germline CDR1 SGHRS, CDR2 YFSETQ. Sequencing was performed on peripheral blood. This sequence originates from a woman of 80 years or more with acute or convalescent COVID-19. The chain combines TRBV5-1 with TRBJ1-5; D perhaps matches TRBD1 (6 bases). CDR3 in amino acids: CASSRIPGVNQPQHF. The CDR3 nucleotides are TGCGCCAGCAGCCGAATTCCAGGGGTCAATCAGCCCCAGCATTTT.